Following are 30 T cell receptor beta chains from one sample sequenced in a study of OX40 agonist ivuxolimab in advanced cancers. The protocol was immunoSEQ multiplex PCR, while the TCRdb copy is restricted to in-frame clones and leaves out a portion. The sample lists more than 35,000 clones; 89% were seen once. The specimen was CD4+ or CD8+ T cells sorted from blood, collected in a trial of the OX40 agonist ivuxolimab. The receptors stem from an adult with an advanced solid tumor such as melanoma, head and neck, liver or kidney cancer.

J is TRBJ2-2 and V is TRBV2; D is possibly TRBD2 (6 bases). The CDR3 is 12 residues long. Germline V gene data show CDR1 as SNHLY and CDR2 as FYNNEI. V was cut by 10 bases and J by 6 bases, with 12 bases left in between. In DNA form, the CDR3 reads TGTGCCACGGGACTCGGGTCCGGGGAGCTGTTTTTT. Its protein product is CATGLGSGELFF. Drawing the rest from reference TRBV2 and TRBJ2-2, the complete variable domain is EPEVTQTPSHQVTQMGQEVILRCVPISNHLYFYWYRQILGQKVEFLVSFYNNEISEKSEIFDDQFSVERPDGSNFTLKIRSTKLEDSAMYFCATGLGSGELFFGEGSRLTVL.

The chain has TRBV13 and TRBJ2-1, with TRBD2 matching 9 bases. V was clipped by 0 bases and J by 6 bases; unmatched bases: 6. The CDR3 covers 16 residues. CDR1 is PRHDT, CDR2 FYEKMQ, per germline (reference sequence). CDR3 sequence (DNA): TGTGCCAGCAGCTTAGGCGGGACTAGCCTCCGCAATGAGCAGTTCTTC. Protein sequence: CASSLGGTSLRNEQFF.

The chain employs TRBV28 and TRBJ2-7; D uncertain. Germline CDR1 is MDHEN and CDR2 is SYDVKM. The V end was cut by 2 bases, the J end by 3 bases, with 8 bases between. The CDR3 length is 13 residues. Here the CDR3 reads CASSLGRIYEQYF. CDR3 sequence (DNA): TGTGCCAGCAGTTTAGGACGGATCTACGAGCAGTACTTC.

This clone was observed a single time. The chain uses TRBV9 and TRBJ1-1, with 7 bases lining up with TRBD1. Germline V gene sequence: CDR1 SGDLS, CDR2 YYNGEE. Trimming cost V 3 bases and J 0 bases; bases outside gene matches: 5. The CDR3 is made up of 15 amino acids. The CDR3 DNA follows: TGTGCCAGCAGCGGACGAGGGGGCGTGAACACTGAAGCTTTCTTT. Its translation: CASSGRGGVNTEAFF.

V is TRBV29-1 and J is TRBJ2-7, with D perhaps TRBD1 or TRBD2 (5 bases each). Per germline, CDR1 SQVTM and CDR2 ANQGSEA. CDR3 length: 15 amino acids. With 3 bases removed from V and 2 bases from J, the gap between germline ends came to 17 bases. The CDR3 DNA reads TGCAGCGTTGAGATCCCTGGGCAGGGACCCTACGAGCAGTACTTC. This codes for CSVEIPGQGPYEQYF.

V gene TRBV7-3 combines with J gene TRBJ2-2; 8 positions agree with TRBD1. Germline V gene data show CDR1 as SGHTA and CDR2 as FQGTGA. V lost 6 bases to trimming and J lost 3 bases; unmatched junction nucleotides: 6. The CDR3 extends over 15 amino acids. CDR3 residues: CASRLDRADTGELFF. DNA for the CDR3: TGTGCCAGCAGATTGGACAGGGCGGACACCGGGGAGCTGTTTTTT.

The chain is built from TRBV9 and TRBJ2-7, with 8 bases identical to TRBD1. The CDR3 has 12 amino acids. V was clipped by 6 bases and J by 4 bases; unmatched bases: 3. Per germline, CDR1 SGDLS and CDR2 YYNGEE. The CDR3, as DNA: TGTGCCAGCAATCAGGGGGCTTACGAGCAGTACTTC. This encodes CASNQGAYEQYF.

The chain's CDR3 is CASMDRGQSGYTF. The CDR3 nucleotides read TGTGCCAGTATGGACAGGGGGCAATCTGGCTACACCTTC. This chain links TRBV28 with TRBJ1-2; 11 nucleotides match TRBD1. This CDR3 has 13 amino acids. J gave up 7 bases and V 9 bases, and 7 bases lay outside the gene matches. Germline V gene lookup returns CDR1 MDHEN and CDR2 SYDVKM.

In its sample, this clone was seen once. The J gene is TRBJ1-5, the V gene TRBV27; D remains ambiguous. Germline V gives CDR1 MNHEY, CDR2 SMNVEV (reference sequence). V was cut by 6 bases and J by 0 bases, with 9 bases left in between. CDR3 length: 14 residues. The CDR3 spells CASRAGNSNQPQHF. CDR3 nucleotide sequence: TGTGCCAGCAGAGCCGGGAATAGCAATCAGCCCCAGCATTTT.

This CDR3 is CAISVPGEELQHF. The CDR3 DNA follows: TGTGCCATCAGTGTCCCAGGGGAGGAGCTCCAGCATTTT. The chain uses TRBV10-3 and TRBJ1-5; tentatively, D is TRBD1 (6 bases). CDR1 ENHRY and CDR2 SYGVKD come from the germline V gene. The CDR3 runs 13 residues. Trimming shortened V by 4 bases and J by 12 bases, and 16 bases separated the two germline ends.

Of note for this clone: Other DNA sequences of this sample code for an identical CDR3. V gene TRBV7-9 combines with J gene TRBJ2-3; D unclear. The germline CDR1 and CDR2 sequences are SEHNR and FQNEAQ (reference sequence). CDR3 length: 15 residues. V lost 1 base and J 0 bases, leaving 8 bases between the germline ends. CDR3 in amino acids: CASSLGTVSTDTQYF. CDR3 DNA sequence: TGTGCCAGCAGCTTAGGTACGGTTAGCACAGATACGCAGTATTTT.

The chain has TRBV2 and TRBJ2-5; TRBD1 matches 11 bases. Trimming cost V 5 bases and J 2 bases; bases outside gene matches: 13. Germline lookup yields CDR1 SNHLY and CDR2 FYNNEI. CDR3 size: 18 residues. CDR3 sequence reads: CASSFPLRGQGEQETQYF. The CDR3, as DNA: TGTGCCAGCAGTTTCCCCCTTCGGGGACAGGGGGAGCAAGAGACCCAGTACTTC. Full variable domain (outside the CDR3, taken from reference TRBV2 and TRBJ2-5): EPEVTQTPSHQVTQMGQEVILRCVPISNHLYFYWYRQILGQKVEFLVSFYNNEISEKSEIFDDQFSVERPDGSNFTLKIRSTKLEDSAMYFCASSFPLRGQGEQETQYFGPGTRLLVL.

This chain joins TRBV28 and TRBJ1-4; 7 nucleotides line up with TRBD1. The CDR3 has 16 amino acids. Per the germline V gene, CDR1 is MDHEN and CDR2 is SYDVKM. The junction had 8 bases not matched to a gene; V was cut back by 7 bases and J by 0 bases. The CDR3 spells CASNTGVLATNEKLFF. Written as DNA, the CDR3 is TGTGCCAGCAACACAGGGGTCCTTGCAACTAATGAAAAACTGTTTTTT.

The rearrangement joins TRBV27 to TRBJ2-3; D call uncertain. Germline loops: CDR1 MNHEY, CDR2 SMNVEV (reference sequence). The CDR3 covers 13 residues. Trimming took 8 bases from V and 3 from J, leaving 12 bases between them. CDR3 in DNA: TGTGCCAGCCTCAGTCAGGAAACAGATACGCAGTATTTT. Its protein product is CASLSQETDTQYF.

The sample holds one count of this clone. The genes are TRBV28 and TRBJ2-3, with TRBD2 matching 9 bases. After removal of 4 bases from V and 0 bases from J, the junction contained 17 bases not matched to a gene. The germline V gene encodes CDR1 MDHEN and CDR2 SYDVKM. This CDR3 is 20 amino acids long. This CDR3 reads CASSSTRGGAGGSSTDTQYF. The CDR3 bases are TGTGCCAGCAGTTCCACCCGCGGGGGAGCGGGGGGTTCTAGCACAGATACGCAGTATTTT. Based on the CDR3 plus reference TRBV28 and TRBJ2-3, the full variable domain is DVKVTQSSRYLVKRTGEKVFLECVQDMDHENMFWYRQDPGLGLRLIYFSYDVKMKEKGDIPEGYSVSREKKERFSLILESASTNQTSMYLCASSSTRGGAGGSSTDTQYFGPGTRLTVL.

This CDR3 is CASSVTGNQETQYF. In DNA form, the CDR3 reads TGTGCCAGCAGCGTTACAGGTAACCAAGAGACCCAGTACTTC. The V and J genes are TRBV9 and TRBJ2-5; D is possibly TRBD1 (5 bases). V was shortened by 2 bases and J by 0 bases, with 8 bases between the two germline ends. Germline V CDR1 and CDR2: SGDLS, YYNGEE. The CDR3 totals 14 residues.

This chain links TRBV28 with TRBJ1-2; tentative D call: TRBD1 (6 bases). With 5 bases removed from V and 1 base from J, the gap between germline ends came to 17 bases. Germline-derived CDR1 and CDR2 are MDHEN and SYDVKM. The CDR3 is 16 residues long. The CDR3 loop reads CASSQDRRLFNYGYTF. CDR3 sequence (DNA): TGTGCCAGCAGTCAGGACAGACGGTTATTTAACTATGGCTACACCTTC.

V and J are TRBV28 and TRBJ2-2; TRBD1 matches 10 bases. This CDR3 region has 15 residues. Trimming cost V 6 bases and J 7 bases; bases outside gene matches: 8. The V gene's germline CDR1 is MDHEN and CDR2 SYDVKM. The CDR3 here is CASSLDRGYIGELFF. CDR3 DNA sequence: TGTGCCAGCAGCTTGGACAGGGGGTATATCGGGGAGCTGTTTTTT.

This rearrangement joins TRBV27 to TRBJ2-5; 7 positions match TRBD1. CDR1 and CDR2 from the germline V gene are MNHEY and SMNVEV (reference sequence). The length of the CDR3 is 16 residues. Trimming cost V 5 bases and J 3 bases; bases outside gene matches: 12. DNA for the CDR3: TGTGCCAGCAGTCCCGAAACTATTGGGACAGAAGAGACCCAGTACTTC. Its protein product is CASSPETIGTEETQYF.

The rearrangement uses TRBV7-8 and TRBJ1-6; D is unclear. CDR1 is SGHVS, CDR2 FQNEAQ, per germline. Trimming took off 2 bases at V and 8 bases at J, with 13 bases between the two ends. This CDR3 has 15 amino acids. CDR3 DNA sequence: TGTGCCAGCAGCTTAATGCGTAATAGGGATTCACCCCTCCACTTT. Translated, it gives CASSLMRNRDSPLHF.

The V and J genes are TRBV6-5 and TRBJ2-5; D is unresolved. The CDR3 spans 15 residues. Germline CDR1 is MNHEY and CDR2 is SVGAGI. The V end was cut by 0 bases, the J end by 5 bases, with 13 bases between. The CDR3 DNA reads TGTGCCAGCAGTTACTCGGGTCAGGTGGGGGAGACCCAGTACTTC. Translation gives CASSYSGQVGETQYF.

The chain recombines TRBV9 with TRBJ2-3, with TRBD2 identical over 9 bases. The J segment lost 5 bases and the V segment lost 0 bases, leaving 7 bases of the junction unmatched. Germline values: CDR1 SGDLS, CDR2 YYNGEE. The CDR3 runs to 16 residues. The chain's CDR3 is CASSVDVAGGEDTQYF. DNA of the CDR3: TGTGCCAGCAGCGTAGATGTGGCGGGGGGGGAAGATACGCAGTATTTT.

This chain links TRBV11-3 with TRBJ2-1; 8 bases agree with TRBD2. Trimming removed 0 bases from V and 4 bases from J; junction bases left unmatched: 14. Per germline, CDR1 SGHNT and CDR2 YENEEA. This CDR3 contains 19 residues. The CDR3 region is CASSLDYGSGAMGYNEQFF. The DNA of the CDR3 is TGTGCCAGCAGCTTAGATTACGGTAGCGGGGCTATGGGGTACAATGAGCAGTTCTTC.

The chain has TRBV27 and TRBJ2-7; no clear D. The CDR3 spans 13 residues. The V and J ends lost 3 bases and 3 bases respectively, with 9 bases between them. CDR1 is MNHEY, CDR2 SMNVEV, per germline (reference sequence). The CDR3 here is CASSFRRSYEQYF. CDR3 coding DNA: TGTGCCAGCAGTTTCCGGCGGAGCTACGAGCAGTACTTC.

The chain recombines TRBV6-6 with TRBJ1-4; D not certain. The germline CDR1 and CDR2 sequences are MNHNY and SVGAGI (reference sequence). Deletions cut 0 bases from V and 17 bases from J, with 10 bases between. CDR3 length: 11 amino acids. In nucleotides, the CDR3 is TGTGCCAGCAGTTACTCCGATCGGGAATTTTTT. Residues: CASSYSDREFF.

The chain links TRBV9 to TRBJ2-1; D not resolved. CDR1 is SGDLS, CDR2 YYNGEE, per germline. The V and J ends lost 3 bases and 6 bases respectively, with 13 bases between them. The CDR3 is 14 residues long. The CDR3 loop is CASSGRGPSNEQFF. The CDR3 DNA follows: TGTGCCAGCAGCGGCCGCGGCCCTTCCAATGAGCAGTTCTTC. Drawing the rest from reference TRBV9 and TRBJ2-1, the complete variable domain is DSGVTQTPKHLITATGQRVTLRCSPRSGDLSVYWYQQSLDQGLQFLIQYYNGEERAKGNILERFSAQQFPDLHSELNLSSLELGDSALYFCASSGRGPSNEQFFGPGTRLTVL.

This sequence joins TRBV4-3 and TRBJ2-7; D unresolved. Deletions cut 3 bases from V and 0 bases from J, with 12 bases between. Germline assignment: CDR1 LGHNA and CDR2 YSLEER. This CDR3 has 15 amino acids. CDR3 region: CASSHQSDGSYEQYF. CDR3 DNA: TGCGCCAGCAGCCACCAATCGGATGGCTCCTACGAGCAGTACTTC.

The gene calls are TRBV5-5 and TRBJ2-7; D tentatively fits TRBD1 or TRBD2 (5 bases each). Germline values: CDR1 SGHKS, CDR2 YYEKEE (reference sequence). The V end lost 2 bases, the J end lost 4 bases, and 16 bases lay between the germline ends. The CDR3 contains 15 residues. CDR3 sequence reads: CASSLMRGAGYEQYF. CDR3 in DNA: TGTGCCAGCAGCTTAATGAGAGGGGCAGGGTACGAGCAGTACTTC.

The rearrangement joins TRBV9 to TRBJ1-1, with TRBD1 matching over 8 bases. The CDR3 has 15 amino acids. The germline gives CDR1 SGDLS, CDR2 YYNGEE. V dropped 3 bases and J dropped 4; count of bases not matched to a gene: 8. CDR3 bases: TGTGCCAGCAGCGAGCAGGGGGCGCTCAGCACTGAAGCTTTCTTT. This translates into CASSEQGALSTEAFF. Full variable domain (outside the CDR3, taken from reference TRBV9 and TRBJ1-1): DSGVTQTPKHLITATGQRVTLRCSPRSGDLSVYWYQQSLDQGLQFLIQYYNGEERAKGNILERFSAQQFPDLHSELNLSSLELGDSALYFCASSEQGALSTEAFFGQGTRLTVV.

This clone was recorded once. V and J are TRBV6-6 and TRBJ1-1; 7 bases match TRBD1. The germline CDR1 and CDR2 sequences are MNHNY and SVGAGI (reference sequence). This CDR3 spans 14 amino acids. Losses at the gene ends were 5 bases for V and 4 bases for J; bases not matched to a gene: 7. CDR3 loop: CASSTDRMGTEAFF. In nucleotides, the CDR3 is TGTGCCAGCAGTACGGACAGGATGGGCACTGAAGCTTTCTTT.